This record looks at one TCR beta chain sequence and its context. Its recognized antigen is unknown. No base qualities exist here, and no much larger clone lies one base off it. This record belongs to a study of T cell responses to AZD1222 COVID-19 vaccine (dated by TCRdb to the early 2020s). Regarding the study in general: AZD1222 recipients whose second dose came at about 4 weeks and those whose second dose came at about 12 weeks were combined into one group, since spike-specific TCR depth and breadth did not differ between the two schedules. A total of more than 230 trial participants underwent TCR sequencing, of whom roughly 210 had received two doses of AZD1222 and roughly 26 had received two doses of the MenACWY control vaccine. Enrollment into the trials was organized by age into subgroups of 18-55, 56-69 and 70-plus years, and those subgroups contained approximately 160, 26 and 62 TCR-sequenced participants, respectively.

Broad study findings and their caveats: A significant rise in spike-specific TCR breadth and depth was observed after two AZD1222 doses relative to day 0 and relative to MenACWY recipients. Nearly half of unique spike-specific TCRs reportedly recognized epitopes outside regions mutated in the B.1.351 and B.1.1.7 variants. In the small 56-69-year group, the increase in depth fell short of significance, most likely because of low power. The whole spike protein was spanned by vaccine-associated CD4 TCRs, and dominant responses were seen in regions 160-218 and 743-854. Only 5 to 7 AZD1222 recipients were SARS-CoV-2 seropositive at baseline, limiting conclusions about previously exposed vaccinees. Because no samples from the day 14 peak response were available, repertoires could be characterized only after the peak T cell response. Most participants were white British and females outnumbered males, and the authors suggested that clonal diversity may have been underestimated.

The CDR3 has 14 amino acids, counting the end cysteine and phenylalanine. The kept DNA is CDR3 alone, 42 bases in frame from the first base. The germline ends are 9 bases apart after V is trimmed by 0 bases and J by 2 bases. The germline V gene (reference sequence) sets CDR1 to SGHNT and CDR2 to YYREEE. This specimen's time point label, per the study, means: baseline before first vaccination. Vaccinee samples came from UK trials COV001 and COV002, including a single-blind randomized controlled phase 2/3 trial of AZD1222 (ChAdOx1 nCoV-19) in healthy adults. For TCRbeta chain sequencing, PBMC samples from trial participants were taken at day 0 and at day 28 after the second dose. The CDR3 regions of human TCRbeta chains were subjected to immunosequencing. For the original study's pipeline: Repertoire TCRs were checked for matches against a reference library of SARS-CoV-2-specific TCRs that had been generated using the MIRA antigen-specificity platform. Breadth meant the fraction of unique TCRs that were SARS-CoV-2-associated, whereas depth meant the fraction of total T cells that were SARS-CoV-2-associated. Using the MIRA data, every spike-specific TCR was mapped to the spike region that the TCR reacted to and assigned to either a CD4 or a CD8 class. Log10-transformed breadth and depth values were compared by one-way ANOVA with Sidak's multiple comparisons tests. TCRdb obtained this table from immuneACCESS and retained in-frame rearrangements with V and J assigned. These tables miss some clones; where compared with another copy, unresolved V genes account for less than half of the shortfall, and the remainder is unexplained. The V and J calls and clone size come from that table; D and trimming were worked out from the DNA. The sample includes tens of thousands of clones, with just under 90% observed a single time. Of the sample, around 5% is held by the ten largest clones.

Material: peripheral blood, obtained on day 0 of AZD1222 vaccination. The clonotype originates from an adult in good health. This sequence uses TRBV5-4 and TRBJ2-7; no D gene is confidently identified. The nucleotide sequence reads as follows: TGTGCCAGCAGCTTGGAGGACGGACCCTACGAGCAGTACTTC. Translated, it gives CASSLEDGPYEQYF.